The 25 T cell receptor beta chains below were found in one sample sequenced in a study of molecular identifiers for immune sequencing clone quantification. TCRdb re-called the PCR reads through MiXCR, storing one row per CDR3 protein. This table has more than 8,000 distinct CDR3 sequences, about a fifth appearing once. Sequencing was carried out using naive CD8+ T cells from blood, with Jurkat cell RNA spiked in. As to subset: FACS-sorted CD8+CD4-CCR7+CD45RA+ naive T cells. All receptors come from a human donor in good health. Some libraries in this study had Jurkat cell RNA spiked in.

Regarding this clonotype: This may come from a read error, since a much larger clone is one base off. The V call is TRBV13, the J call TRBJ1-2; D might be TRBD1 (5 bases). Looked up from germline, CDR1 is PRHDT and CDR2 is FYEKMQ (reference sequence). The CDR3 runs 12 residues. CDR3 in amino acids: CASSSGDFGCTF. The CDR3 DNA is TGTGCCAGCAGCAGCGGGGACTTCGGCTGCACCTTC.

In its sample, this clonotype was seen a few times. This chain joins TRBV6-6 and TRBJ1-4; no clear D gene. V was cut by 4 bases and J by 8 bases, with 17 bases left in between. Germline CDR1 is MNHNY and CDR2 is SVGAGI (reference sequence). The CDR3 contains 15 residues. Here the CDR3 reads CASSSREGGFEKLFF. The CDR3 DNA follows: TGTGCCAGCAGTTCTCGGGAGGGCGGGTTCGAAAAACTGTTTTTT.

This clonotype is labeled medium-sized (0.01 to 0.1%). The V call is TRBV30, the J call TRBJ2-7; possibly TRBD2 for D (6 bases). CDR3 size: 12 residues. V was trimmed by 3 bases and J by 6 bases, leaving 12 bases between them. Germline CDR1 is GTSNPN and CDR2 is SVGIG (reference sequence). This CDR3 is CAWSPAGGEQYF. The CDR3 DNA reads as TGTGCCTGGAGCCCGGCCGGGGGCGAGCAGTACTTC.

This clonotype is labeled as medium-sized (0.01 to 0.1%). J is TRBJ2-1 and V is TRBV4-3; perhaps TRBD2 as D (6 bases). The germline V gene encodes CDR1 LGHNA and CDR2 YSLEER. CDR3 length: 15 residues. V shed 0 bases and J shed 3 bases, with 9 bases lying between them. The CDR3 DNA is TGCGCCAGCAGCCAAGATGGGGGACTCTACAATGAGCAGTTCTTC. It is translated as CASSQDGGLYNEQFF.

Details on this clonotype: This may stem from a read error, because a much larger clone lies one nucleotide away. The gene calls are TRBV28 and TRBJ1-5, with a possible D match to TRBD1 (6 bases). Per germline, CDR1 MDHEN and CDR2 SYDVKM. This CDR3 contains 10 residues. CDR3 amino acids: CATGGQLQHF. The CDR3 nucleotides read TGTGCCACCGGAGGACAGCTCCAGCATTTT.

This clonotype was seen a few times. The V call is TRBV19, the J call TRBJ1-5, with D possibly being TRBD1 (6 bases). CDR1 is LNHDA and CDR2 is SQIVND in the germline V gene (reference sequence). Trimming cost V 5 bases and J 1 base, with 9 bases left between them. This CDR3 is built from 14 residues. The CDR3 nucleotides read TGTGCCAGTAGTTTCGGGGGCAGCAATCAGCCCCAGCATTTT. This translates into CASSFGGSNQPQHF.

This clonotype was observed once. The gene calls are TRBV7-9 and TRBJ2-3; unclear D gene. This CDR3 has 13 residues. V dropped 6 bases and J dropped 8 bases, with 15 bases sitting between them. Germline-derived CDR1 and CDR2 are SEHNR and FQNEAQ (reference sequence). For the CDR3, the DNA is TGTGCCAGCAGATTTTTGGCCACGGGTACGCAGTATTTT. Translation: CASRFLATGTQYF.

With respect to this clonotype: Possible read error: a much larger clone is one base away. The chain is built from TRBV2 and TRBJ1-1; unclear D gene. Germline V gene data show CDR1 as SNHLY and CDR2 as FYNNEI. V was pared by 4 bases and J by 1 base, with 7 bases between. The CDR3 consists of 13 residues. CDR3 in amino acids: CASSGVANTEAFF. The CDR3 DNA reads as TGTGCCAGCAGTGGTGTGGCGAACACTGAAGCTTTCTTT.

The V gene is TRBV11-2, the J gene TRBJ2-7; 10 nucleotides agree with TRBD1. This CDR3 has 15 residues. V shed 2 bases, J shed 2 bases, and the junction held 3 bases outside the gene matches. In germline, CDR1 is SGHAT, CDR2 FQNNGV. DNA for the CDR3: TGTGCCAGCAGCTTACGGACAGGGGGTACCTACGAGCAGTACTTC. Translating it yields CASSLRTGGTYEQYF.

This clonotype was seen a few times. The J gene is TRBJ2-2, the V gene TRBV24-1; D unresolved. The germline V gene encodes CDR1 KGHDR and CDR2 SFDVKD. The V end lost 7 bases, the J end lost 5 bases, and 10 bases lay between the germline ends. The CDR3 contains 13 residues. The DNA for the CDR3 is TGTGCCACCAGCCCATACTTAACCGGGGAGCTGTTTTTT. It translates to CATSPYLTGELFF.

The CDR3 sequence: CACSLSKDEQYF. CDR3 DNA: TGTGCGTGTTCCCTATCCAAAGACGAGCAGTACTTC. The chain recombines TRBV19 with TRBJ2-7; no clear D gene. The CDR3 is 12 residues long. CDR1 is LNHDA, CDR2 SQIVND, per germline (reference sequence).

This chain links TRBV29-1 with TRBJ2-2, with TRBD1 as a possible D gene (6 bases). In germline, CDR1 is SQVTM, CDR2 ANQGSEA. The CDR3 is 16 amino acids. V was clipped by 2 bases and J by 1 base, with 14 bases between them. The CDR3 DNA is TGCAGCGTTGAAATCTCAGGGGTTTGGAACACCGGGGAGCTGTTTTTT. Translated, it gives CSVEISGVWNTGELFF.

This clonotype was detected once. This rearrangement joins TRBV5-1 to TRBJ2-1; 13 nucleotides line up with TRBD2. Germline CDR1 reads SGHRS; CDR2 reads YFSETQ. Trimming removed 1 base from V and 7 bases from J; junction bases left unmatched: 11. The CDR3 covers 18 residues. CDR3 bases: TGCGCCAGCAGCTTGCTCAACCCCGGGACTAGCGGGGCAAATGAGCAGTTCTTC. Translated, it gives CASSLLNPGTSGANEQFF.

Concerning this clonotype: A read error may be the cause here, since a much bigger clone is one base away. This chain uses TRBV6-2 or TRBV6-3 with TRBJ1-5; a possible D gene is TRBD1 (5 bases). V was clipped by 2 bases and J by 3 bases, with 11 bases between them. CDR3 size: 15 residues. Germline CDR1 and CDR2: MNHEY and SVGEGT. The CDR3 DNA is TGTGCCAGCAGTTACGAAGGGGTGGTCAATCAGCCCCAGCATTTT. It specifies CASSYEGVVNQPQHF.

This clonotype was counted only a few times. The gene calls are TRBV19 and TRBJ2-1; 8 nucleotides agree with TRBD2. Germline assignment: CDR1 LNHDA and CDR2 SQIVND (reference sequence). V lost 5 bases to trimming and J lost 5 bases; unmatched junction nucleotides: 20. The CDR3 is 19 amino acids. The DNA of the CDR3 is TGTGCCAGTAGTCTCGTGGGACTCAGTGGCGGGAGGTGGGACAATGAGCAGTTCTTC. Protein sequence: CASSLVGLSGGRWDNEQFF.

Many counts were recorded for this clonotype. The chain uses TRBV7-9 and TRBJ2-5; the match to TRBD2 covers 10 bases. Germline loops: CDR1 SEHNR, CDR2 FQNEAQ (reference sequence). The CDR3 is made up of 15 amino acids. The V gene end was trimmed by 10 bases and the J gene end by 5 bases; junction bases not matched to a gene: 13. The DNA for the CDR3 is TGTGCCATTAGCGGGAGGCCCAAGGACGGTGAGACCCAGTACTTC. Its protein product is CAISGRPKDGETQYF.

This clonotype came up many times. This sequence joins TRBV7-6 and TRBJ2-7, with unresolved D. Trimming shortened V by 2 bases and J by 3 bases, and 14 bases separated the two germline ends. This CDR3 spans 15 amino acids. Germline-derived CDR1 and CDR2 are SGHVS and FNYEAQ. The CDR3 here is CASSLSPRADYEQYF. CDR3 bases: TGTGCCAGCAGCTTATCCCCCCGGGCGGACTACGAGCAGTACTTC. The full variable domain, rest sourced from reference TRBV7-6 and TRBJ2-7, is GAGVSQSPRYKVTKRGQDVALRCDPISGHVSLYWYRQALGQGPEFLTYFNYEAQQDKSGLPNDRFSAERPEGSISTLTIQRTEQRDSAMYRCASSLSPRADYEQYFGPGTRLTVT.

This clonotype is classed as medium-sized. The rearrangement joins TRBV4-1 to TRBJ2-1; a possible D gene is TRBD1 (6 bases). Germline assignment: CDR1 MGHRA and CDR2 YSYEKL. Trimming removed 1 base at V and 8 bases at J, with 15 bases between. The CDR3 covers 15 residues. This chain's CDR3 is CASSQGAGTSHEQFF. For the CDR3, the DNA is TGCGCCAGCAGCCAAGGGGCAGGGACAAGCCATGAGCAGTTCTTC.

To note about this clonotype: This may arise from a read error, as a much more abundant clone is one base away. The genes are TRBV3-1 and TRBJ2-5; D gene uncertain. Per germline, CDR1 LGHDT and CDR2 YNNKEL (reference sequence). The CDR3 length is 12 residues. In DNA form, the CDR3 reads TGTGCCTGCAGCCACGAACAAGAGACCCAGTACTTC. The encoded protein is CACSHEQETQYF.

This clonotype is classed as medium-sized. The chain couples TRBV27 to TRBJ1-1, with no clear D. The CDR3 length is 13 residues. Trimming shortened V by 0 bases and J by 2 bases, and 4 bases separated the two germline ends. The germline V gene has CDR1 MNHEY and CDR2 SMNVEV (reference sequence). CDR3 coding DNA: TGTGCCAGCAGTTTATCGTTAAACACTGAAGCTTTCTTT. This encodes CASSLSLNTEAFF.

In its sample, this clonotype ranks as medium-sized. This chain joins TRBV6-5 and TRBJ1-1; D is possibly TRBD1 (5 bases). This CDR3 has 15 residues. Germline CDR1 and CDR2: MNHEY and SVGAGI. Trimming left V 5 bases short and J 2 bases short, with 15 bases between. The CDR3 reads CASSTLDTRNTEAFF. The DNA of the CDR3 is TGTGCCAGCAGTACACTGGACACCCGAAACACTGAAGCTTTCTTT.

This clonotype was counted at least ten times. The V gene is TRBV14, the J gene TRBJ2-7, with a tentative D call TRBD2 (7 bases). The V end lost 1 base, the J end lost 4 bases, and 14 bases lay between the germline ends. The CDR3 consists of 15 residues. Germline V gene sequence: CDR1 SGHDN, CDR2 FVKESK. The CDR3 here is CASSQVPGGGYEQYF. In DNA form, the CDR3 reads TGTGCCAGCAGCCAAGTCCCGGGGGGCGGTTACGAGCAGTACTTC.

Note on this clonotype: This clone may be a read error of a much larger clone one base away. The chain joins TRBV27 to TRBJ1-1; TRBD1 matches 11 bases. With V trimmed by 8 bases and J by 8 bases, 13 bases remained unmatched. The CDR3 totals 15 residues. The germline V gene has CDR1 MNHEY and CDR2 SMNVEV (reference sequence). This chain's CDR3 is CASGQQDRGRGEAFF. As DNA, the CDR3 is TGTGCCAGCGGTCAACAGGACAGGGGGCGGGGGGAAGCTTTCTTT.

This clonotype has a count of ten or more. This chain links TRBV7-9 with TRBJ2-5, with 8 nucleotides matching TRBD1. The V gene end was trimmed by 5 bases and the J gene end by 5 bases; junction bases not matched to a gene: 16. Germline-derived CDR1 and CDR2 are SEHNR and FQNEAQ (reference sequence). The CDR3 is 17 residues long. This CDR3 is CASSRSLTTTGGETQYF. CDR3 coding DNA: TGTGCCAGCAGCCGATCGCTGACCACCACAGGGGGGGAGACCCAGTACTTC.

The chain recombines TRBV4-1 with TRBJ2-1; TRBD2 matches 9 bases. The germline CDR1 and CDR2 sequences are MGHRA and YSYEKL. The CDR3 is 17 residues long. The V segment lost 0 bases and the J segment 6 bases; nucleotides outside the gene matches: 9. The CDR3 nucleotides read TGCGCCAGCAGCCAAGATTGCGCGGGGGGGCCGGGCAATGAGCAGTTCTTC. This translates into CASSQDCAGGPGNEQFF.